Listed below are T cell receptor beta chains from one sample, sequenced in a study of blood T cells in healthy people across ages. TCRdb analysed the 5' RACE reads with MiXCR anew, one entry per CDR3 protein. The repertoire holds about 800,000 distinct CDR3 sequences, with 20% to 25% as singletons. These data also featured in a second study, about T cells of mothers and their children.

Source material: blood. The receptors originated from a boy aged 5-17 years in good health. CDR3s include the opening cysteine and the closing phenylalanine or tryptophan. A D gene is named only where the DNA matches it firmly. Expanded clones get a size class; other rows say once, few or many, or leave the size out.

j_gene	d_gene	abundance	v_gene	len	CDR3nt	CDR3aa
TRBJ2-7	TRBD1	few	TRBV6-2/TRBV6-3	15	TGTGCCAGCCGACCACCGGGACAGGGGGCCTACGAGCAGTACTTC	CASRPPGQGAYEQYF
TRBJ1-5	-	few	TRBV20-1	15	TGCAGTGCTAGTCTCGGGACTTCCCCCGATCAGCCCCAGCATTTT	CSASLGTSPDQPQHF
TRBJ2-7	-	many	TRBV20-1	14	TGCAGTGCTAGTGGGACACCGAGCTCCTACGAGCAGTACTTC	CSASGTPSSYEQYF
TRBJ2-7	-	few	TRBV20-1	13	TGCAGTGCTAGTACAGGGTCCCCCTACGAGCAGTACTTC	CSASTGSPYEQYF
TRBJ1-5	-	many	TRBV12-3/TRBV12-4	14	TGTGCCAGCAGTTTAATGGCAGGGTCTCAGCCCCAGCATTTT	CASSLMAGSQPQHF
TRBJ1-4	-	-	TRBV5-1	14	TGCGCCAGCAGCTCGGACTCCACTAATGAAAAACTGTTTTTT	CASSSDSTNEKLFF
TRBJ2-5	-	-	TRBV29-1	9	TGCAGCGTTGCGGAGGGTGGGTTCTTC	CSVAEGGFF
TRBJ2-3	TRBD1	few	TRBV6-4	15	TGTGCCAGCAGCCACGCAGGGGGCTCCACAGATACGCAGTATTTT	CASSHAGGSTDTQYF
TRBJ1-1	-	-	TRBV20-1	11	TGCAGTGCTAGATCCGGGACACGGAACTTCTTT	CSARSGTRNFF
TRBJ1-2	-	-	TRBV7-9	15	TGTGCCAGCAGCCACTCAGGGGTTCGGGTATCTGGCTACACCTTC	CASSHSGVRVSGYTF
TRBJ1-3	-	-	TRBV28	15	TGTGCCAGCACCTCGGGGAGGAGCTCTGGAAACACCATATATTTT	CASTSGRSSGNTIYF
TRBJ2-3	-	-	TRBV7-2	16	TGTGCCAGCAGCCCCCCGTACCAGGGTGGCCCAGATACGCAGTATTTT	CASSPPYQGGPDTQYF
TRBJ2-7	TRBD2	-	TRBV20-1	15	TGCAGTGCTAGAGATCTGTTAGCGGGGGACTACGAGCAGTACTTC	CSARDLLAGDYEQYF
TRBJ2-7	-	many	TRBV6-2/TRBV6-3	12	TGTGCCAGCAGCGGTAGCGGCTACGAGCAGTACTTC	CASSGSGYEQYF
TRBJ2-7	TRBD2	many	TRBV6-2/TRBV6-3	13	TGTGCCAGCAGTTACGGGGGACTAGCAGGGCAGTACTTC	CASSYGGLAGQYF
TRBJ2-1	TRBD1	-	TRBV2	20	TGTGCCAGCAGTGAAGCCGGGACAGGGGCTTATGGGGGGCGCTACAATGAGCAGTTCTTC	CASSEAGTGAYGGRYNEQFF
TRBJ2-7	TRBD2	few	TRBV4-3	16	TGCGCCAGCAGCCAAGATACGGGAGGCGTCTCCTACGAGCAGTACTTC	CASSQDTGGVSYEQYF
TRBJ2-7	-	-	TRBV7-2	12	TGTGCCAGCAGCACACGGCGGGACGAGCAGTACTTC	CASSTRRDEQYF
TRBJ2-2	TRBD2	-	TRBV7-2	15	TGTGCCAGCAGCTTTTATAGCGGGGGCACCGGGGAGCTGTTTTTT	CASSFYSGGTGELFF
TRBJ1-2	-	-	TRBV28	13	TGTGCCACCTTAGTGGGGCGGCCCCCTGGCTACACCTTC	CATLVGRPPGYTF
TRBJ2-1	TRBD1	few	TRBV2	14	TGTGCCAGCACGGACAGGGAGGAGCTGAATGAGCAGTTCTTC	CASTDREELNEQFF
TRBJ2-1	-	few	TRBV20-1	13	TGCAGTGCTAGTTCGGCCCCCCGGGATGAGCAGTTCTTC	CSASSAPRDEQFF
TRBJ1-2	-	-	TRBV20-1	14	TGCAGTGCTAGAGATCCCCCTGGGGACTATGGCTACACCTTC	CSARDPPGDYGYTF
TRBJ1-1	-	few	TRBV5-1	14	TGCGCCAGCAGCTTTGGGCAGGGCGGCACTGAAGCTTTCTTT	CASSFGQGGTEAFF
TRBJ2-1	TRBD2	few	TRBV27	17	TGTGCCAGCAGTTTACTAGCGGGAGGCACCGGCTACAATGAGCAGTTCTTC	CASSLLAGGTGYNEQFF
TRBJ1-2	-	few	TRBV6-5	14	TGTGCCAGCAGTTACAGGAGGTGGGCCGATGGCTACACCTTC	CASSYRRWADGYTF
TRBJ2-7	-	-	TRBV29-1	14	TGCAGCGTTGAAGATCCGGACAAATTATACGAGCAGTACTTC	CSVEDPDKLYEQYF
TRBJ2-1	-	few	TRBV6-5	13	TGTGCCAGCCGCCCCGGACTGTACAATGAGCAGTTCTTC	CASRPGLYNEQFF
TRBJ1-5	TRBD1	few	TRBV20-1	17	TGCAGTGCTAGAGAGGAACAGGGGGCTTCTCGCTATCAGCCCCAGCATTTT	CSAREEQGASRYQPQHF
TRBJ1-1	TRBD1	-	TRBV7-6	18	TGTGCCAGCAGTCATAGACAAGGGACAGGGGTGGGAAACACTGAAGCTTTCTTT	CASSHRQGTGVGNTEAFF
TRBJ2-7	TRBD2	-	TRBV9	16	TGTGCCAGCAGCGCAATGGGACTAGCGGGACCCAACGAGCAGTACTTC	CASSAMGLAGPNEQYF
TRBJ2-3	TRBD2	few	TRBV28	18	TGTGCCAGCAGTTTCTACCGCGGGGCTAGCGGGAGCGGAGATACGCAGTATTTT	CASSFYRGASGSGDTQYF
TRBJ2-1	TRBD2	-	TRBV7-3	17	TGTGCCAGCAGCATCGCCCCTAGCGGGGGGCCCTACAATGAGCAGTTCTTC	CASSIAPSGGPYNEQFF
TRBJ2-7	-	many	TRBV3-1	13	TGTGCCAGCAGCCAAGACGGGGCCTACGAGCAGTACTTC	CASSQDGAYEQYF
TRBJ2-2	TRBD1	-	TRBV3-1	15	TGTGCCAGCAGCCAAACAGGGGGCCACACCGGGGAGCTGTCTTTT	CASSQTGGHTGELSF
TRBJ1-2	-	-	TRBV12-3/TRBV12-4	15	TGTGCCAGCAGTCCTCGTTCAAGCTATAACTATGGCTACACCTTC	CASSPRSSYNYGYTF
TRBJ2-7	TRBD1	-	TRBV7-2	15	TGTGCCAGCAGCTTAGCGGGACAGAGAGAATACGAGCAGTACTTC	CASSLAGQREYEQYF
TRBJ2-7	TRBD1	few	TRBV3-1	12	TGTGCCAGCAGCCTACAGGGGACCGAGCAGTACTTC	CASSLQGTEQYF
TRBJ2-7	TRBD1	few	TRBV20-1	15	TGCAGTGCTAGCCAAGTGTACAGGGGGCAGGACGAGCAGTACTTC	CSASQVYRGQDEQYF
TRBJ1-3	-	once	TRBV5-5	15	TGTGCCAGCAGCCTAGGGCCGGAATCTGGAAACACCATATATTTT	CASSLGPESGNTIYF
TRBJ2-3	TRBD2	many	TRBV7-2	17	TGTGCCAGCAGCGCCCGACTAGCGGGACTTCACACAGATACGCAGTATTTT	CASSARLAGLHTDTQYF
TRBJ2-5	TRBD2	-	TRBV10-2	16	TGCGCCAGCAGTGACTTGGCGGGAGCTTCCCAAGAGACCCAGTACTTC	CASSDLAGASQETQYF
TRBJ1-4	-	few	TRBV29-1	13	TGCAGCGTGAGGGGGGACGCGGGTGAAAAACTGTTTTTT	CSVRGDAGEKLFF
TRBJ2-5	-	few	TRBV12-3/TRBV12-4	16	TGTGCCAGCAGTCCACTAGGGTCGATGTACCAAGAGACCCAGTACTTC	CASSPLGSMYQETQYF
TRBJ2-1	-	-	TRBV4-3	13	TGCGCCAGCAGCCAAGATCAAGAGGAGCTCTTGTTCTTC	CASSQDQEELLFF
TRBJ2-1	-	few	TRBV10-3	14	TGTGCCATGGGAACAGGTCGTGACTACAATGAGCAGTTCTTC	CAMGTGRDYNEQFF
TRBJ1-2	-	-	TRBV7-9	15	TGTGCCAGCAGCTTAGAGGTCGGCACTAACTATGGCTACACCTTC	CASSLEVGTNYGYTF
TRBJ2-2	-	few	TRBV27	13	TGTGCCAGCACTGGGGGCGATACCGGGGAGCTGTTTTTT	CASTGGDTGELFF
TRBJ2-3	-	-	TRBV5-5	15	TGTGCCAGCAGCCTGTGGGCAGGGGCGACAGATACGCAGTATTTT	CASSLWAGATDTQYF
TRBJ2-7	-	-	TRBV27	13	TGTGCCAGCAGTTCGGGGTACTCCTACGAGCAGTACTTC	CASSSGYSYEQYF
TRBJ2-5	TRBD2	few	TRBV12-3/TRBV12-4	16	TGTGCCAGCAGTGTGACTAGCGGGGCCCACCAAGAGACCCAGTACTTC	CASSVTSGAHQETQYF
TRBJ2-7	-	few	TRBV5-1	15	TGCGCCAGCAGCGAGTGGGAGACGGTTTACTACGAGCAGTACTTC	CASSEWETVYYEQYF
TRBJ1-2	TRBD1	-	TRBV27	15	TGTGCCAGCAGGCAGGGACAGGGGGCTTACTATGGCTACACCTTC	CASRQGQGAYYGYTF
TRBJ1-2	-	-	TRBV7-2	15	TGTGCCAGCAGCTTCCTTGGGGGCGTGAACTATGGCTACACCTTC	CASSFLGGVNYGYTF
TRBJ1-3	-	few	TRBV9	17	TGTGCCAGCAGCGTAGCTCGGCAGGGCGTCGCTGGAAACACCATATATTTT	CASSVARQGVAGNTIYF